These 9 T cell receptor beta chains came from one sample sequenced in a study of cytomegalovirus exposure and HLA in healthy donors. PCR was performed using 60 Vbeta and 13 Jbeta primers. This table comes from immunoSEQ multiplex PCR, and its TCRdb copy is limited to in-frame clones, with some not included. The sample has around 110,000 clones. The source material was PBMCs. These receptors originate from a man aged 30-40 years in good health and CMV-seronegative.

This chain joins TRBV5-1 and TRBJ2-5, with 7 bases identical to TRBD2. The ends lost 4 bases at V and 3 bases at J; junction bases unmatched: 12. This CDR3 has 16 amino acids. Per germline, CDR1 SGHRS and CDR2 YFSETQ. CDR3 nucleotides: TGCGCCAGCAGCCCGGGGGGAGCGGGGACGGAAGAGACCCAGTACTTC. This codes for CASSPGGAGTEETQYF.

The rearrangement joins TRBV5-1 to TRBJ2-1; D is possibly TRBD1 (5 bases). The germline V gene has CDR1 SGHRS and CDR2 YFSETQ. Trimming removed 4 bases at V and 4 bases at J, with 21 bases between. The CDR3 loop spans 17 amino acids. The CDR3 DNA sequence: TGCGCCAGCAGCCTATCATGGGGCGCAGTCGGATACAATGAGCAGTTCTTC. Encoded protein: CASSLSWGAVGYNEQFF.

Turning to this clone: The same CDR3 is also encoded by other DNA sequences in this sample. The V and J genes are TRBV28 and TRBJ1-6, with 7 positions matching TRBD1. The CDR3 is made up of 14 amino acids. Germline CDR1 reads MDHEN; CDR2 reads SYDVKM. The J segment lost 8 bases and the V segment lost 2 bases, leaving 3 bases of the junction unmatched. CDR3 in DNA: TGTGCCAGCAGTTTACCAGGGGGATATTCACCCCTCCACTTT. The encoded protein is CASSLPGGYSPLHF.

The chain carries TRBV5-1 and TRBJ2-7, with 9 bases aligning to TRBD1. Germline loops: CDR1 SGHRS, CDR2 YFSETQ. V lost 4 bases, J lost 5 bases, and 10 bases stayed unmatched. The CDR3 covers 15 residues. The CDR3 here is CASSTSQGARNEQYF. CDR3 DNA sequence: TGCGCCAGCAGCACCTCACAGGGGGCGCGGAACGAGCAGTACTTC.

The gene calls are TRBV11-3 and TRBJ2-3; 9 bases agree with TRBD1. This CDR3 has 15 residues. After removal of 1 base from V and 4 bases from J, the junction contained 3 bases not matched to a gene. From germline, CDR1 is SGHNT and CDR2 YENEEA. CDR3 sequence (DNA): TGTGCCAGCAGCTTAGGGACAGGGGACGCAGATACGCAGTATTTT. This encodes CASSLGTGDADTQYF.

The rearrangement joins TRBV19 to TRBJ1-2; D possibly corresponds to TRBD1 (6 bases). Germline V gene sequence: CDR1 LNHDA, CDR2 SQIVND (reference sequence). The CDR3 sequence is 16 residues long. Trimming pared 7 bases from V and 7 bases from J, leaving 25 bases between. CDR3 DNA: TGTGCCAGTAAGCTATTGACAGGCGACCCTCGGGGTGGCTACACCTTC. Translating gives CASKLLTGDPRGGYTF.

The rearrangement uses TRBV7-9 and TRBJ2-5; 7 positions match TRBD1. The J call is in doubt because the DNA end fits TRBJ2-7 better. The CDR3 is 16 residues long. CDR1 and CDR2 from the germline V gene are SEHNR and FQNEAQ (reference sequence). DNA of the CDR3: TGTGCCAGCAGCGAAAACCCGGGACAGCGTTCCTACGAGCAGTACTTC. Residues: CASSENPGQRSYEQYF.

The chain combines TRBV5-6 with TRBJ1-2, with 8 nucleotides matching TRBD1. The J segment lost 8 bases and the V segment lost 4 bases, leaving 16 bases of the junction unmatched. The CDR3 length is 16 residues. Germline assignment: CDR1 SGHDT and CDR2 YYEEEE. The CDR3 loop is CASSPSGQGAMRGYTF. The CDR3 DNA reads TGTGCCAGCAGCCCTAGCGGACAGGGCGCGATGAGGGGCTACACCTTC. Supplemented by reference TRBV5-6 and TRBJ1-2, the full variable domain reads DAGVTQSPTHLIKTRGQQVTLRCSPKSGHDTVSWYQQALGQGPQFIFQYYEEEERQRGNFPDRFSGHQFPNYSSELNVNALLLGDSALYLCASSPSGQGAMRGYTFGSGTRLTVV.

This rearrangement joins TRBV7-3 to TRBJ2-3; D remains ambiguous. This CDR3 is built from 13 residues. Germline CDR1 is SGHTA and CDR2 is FQGTGA. V shed 5 bases and J shed 2 bases, with 8 bases lying between them. CDR3 nucleotides: TGTGCCAGCAGCCCTGGGCCCACAGATACGCAGTATTTT. It yields the protein CASSPGPTDTQYF.